The 24 T cell receptor beta chains below all came from one sample that was sequenced in a study of regulatory T cells in long-lasting Graves disease. Time point described: persistent/refractory GD, antithyroid drugs over 5 years with positive TRAb. There was RNA extracted from PBMCs, and the TCR library was made from it. CDR3 regions were amplified by Arm-PCR using iRepertoire HTBI primers to build TCR beta libraries. TCRdb reanalysed the multiplex PCR reads using MiXCR and keeps one entry per CDR3 protein. In the table there are about 470,000 distinct CDR3 sequences, less than 25% of which are singletons. The sequencing used peripheral blood mononuclear cells (PBMCs), collected when the disease was refractory, from a patient treated with antithyroid drugs. The receptors stem from a female donor with Graves disease.

This clonotype has just a few counts. The chain employs TRBV7-3 and TRBJ2-3; 8 bases are a match to TRBD1. This CDR3 is 15 amino acids long. J gave up 1 base and V 5 bases, and 5 bases lay outside the gene matches. Germline CDR1 is SGHTA and CDR2 is FQGTGA. The CDR3 spells CASSGTGTGTDTQYF. CDR3 DNA: TGTGCCAGCAGCGGGACAGGTACAGGCACAGATACGCAGTATTTT.

Note on this clonotype: A much larger clone sits a single nucleotide away, making a read error possible. V usage is TRBV19 and J usage is TRBJ1-1; D is ambiguous. This CDR3 is built from 16 residues. Germline V gene data show CDR1 as LNHDA and CDR2 as SQIVND (reference sequence). The CDR3 DNA follows: TGTGCCAGTGGTATAAATGACCCGTCTCTGAACACTGAAGCTTTCTTT. Translating it yields CASGINDPSLNTEAFF.

The chain combines TRBV29-1 with TRBJ1-1, with D possibly matching TRBD1 (6 bases). Germline V gene lookup returns CDR1 SQVTM and CDR2 ANQGSEA. Trimming took off 6 bases at V and 3 bases at J, with 14 bases between the two ends. The CDR3 runs 13 residues. The CDR3 DNA reads TGCAGCGTGGAAACAGGGTATGACACTGAAGCTTTCTTT. Translating gives CSVETGYDTEAFF. The entire variable domain, with the rest obtained from reference TRBV29-1 and TRBJ1-1, is as follows: SAVISQKPSRDICQRGTSLTIQCQVDSQVTMMFWYRQQPGQSLTLIATANQGSEATYESGFVIDKFPISRPNLTFSTLTVSNMSPEDSSIYLCSVETGYDTEAFFGQGTRLTVV.

Comment on this clonotype: At one end, the junction sequence differs from germline, possibly due to a read error. The V gene is TRBV10-3, the J gene TRBJ2-7; 10 bases are shared with TRBD1. This CDR3 is 13 amino acids long. CDR1 and CDR2 (germline): ENHRY, SYGVKD. The CDR3 DNA reads TGTGCCTTCAGCCCGGGACAGGGGCGCGAGCAGTACTTC. It yields the protein CAFSPGQGREQYF.

There are many counts of this clonotype. The J gene is TRBJ2-5, the V gene TRBV7-9; 11 nucleotides agree with TRBD2. The V gene's germline CDR1 is SEHNR and CDR2 FQNEAQ (reference sequence). The CDR3 has 16 residues. The trim removed 5 bases at V and 2 bases at J, leaving 7 bases unmatched. The CDR3 nucleotides read TGTGCCAGCAGCCCTGGGACTAGCGGCCAACAAGAGACCCAGTACTTC. This encodes CASSPGTSGQQETQYF.

This clonotype has ten or more counts. CDR3 sequence reads: CASSLASGISYEQYF. The DNA of the CDR3 is TGTGCCAGCAGTCTGGCTAGCGGGATCTCCTACGAGCAGTACTTC. The chain links TRBV27 to TRBJ2-7, with TRBD2 matching over 9 bases. The trim removed 5 bases at V and 0 bases at J, leaving 5 bases unmatched. Germline CDR1 MNHEY, CDR2 SMNVEV (reference sequence). The CDR3 has 15 amino acids.

This clonotype has only a few counts. The rearrangement uses TRBV4-1 and TRBJ1-1, with TRBD1 matching 7 bases. The CDR3 has 15 amino acids. The J segment lost 1 base and the V segment lost 4 bases, leaving 6 bases of the junction unmatched. Per the germline V gene, CDR1 is MGHRA and CDR2 is YSYEKL. The CDR3 protein is CASSPWTGGNTEAFF. The CDR3 DNA reads TGCGCCAGCAGCCCCTGGACAGGAGGGAACACTGAAGCTTTCTTT.

The chain recombines TRBV25-1 with TRBJ2-7; D might be TRBD2 (5 bases). This CDR3 region has 14 residues. CDR1 is MGHDK, CDR2 SYGVNS, per germline. The germline V and J ends were trimmed by 2 bases and 2 bases, with 10 bases remaining between them. The DNA of the CDR3 is TGTGCCAGCAGTGAAGGAGGACGGCCCTACGAGCAGTACTTC. This encodes CASSEGGRPYEQYF.

This clonotype was observed at least ten times. Here the CDR3 DNA reads TGTGCCAGCAGTTTAGCCGGGGTAGAGGACTCCTATGGCTACACCTTC. Protein sequence: CASSLAGVEDSYGYTF. V is TRBV12-3 or TRBV12-4 and J is TRBJ1-2; D call uncertain. The V end was cut by 0 bases, the J end by 4 bases, with 15 bases between. The CDR3 is 16 amino acids.

With respect to this clonotype: This could be a read error, since a much larger clone is one nucleotide away. This rearrangement joins TRBV6-1 to TRBJ1-2; no reliable D call. V was shortened by 7 bases and J by 0 bases, with 15 bases between the two germline ends. Looked up from germline, CDR1 is MNHNS and CDR2 is SASEGT. This CDR3 is 15 amino acids long. The CDR3 sequence is CASTPGYSSNYGYTF. In DNA form, the CDR3 reads TGTGCCAGCACTCCCGGGTATTCTTCTAACTATGGCTACACCTTC.

The rearrangement links TRBV5-1 to TRBJ1-1; D is possibly TRBD1 (6 bases). This CDR3 contains 15 residues. The V and J ends lost 4 bases and 1 base respectively, with 14 bases between them. Germline CDR1 and CDR2: SGHRS and YFSETQ. The CDR3 is CASSHGTRPNTEAFF. CDR3 sequence (DNA): TGCGCCAGCAGCCATGGGACAAGGCCGAACACTGAAGCTTTCTTT.

This clonotype was detected ten times or more. The J gene is TRBJ2-7, the V gene TRBV6-1; D may be TRBD2 (5 bases). Germline lookup yields CDR1 MNHNS and CDR2 SASEGT. The CDR3 spans 13 residues. V dropped 3 bases and J dropped 6 bases, with 12 bases sitting between them. DNA for the CDR3: TGTGCCAGCAGTGATGTCGGGGTAAGCGAGCAGTACTTC. Its protein is CASSDVGVSEQYF.

This clonotype was observed at least ten times. The V call is TRBV13, the J call TRBJ2-5; weak D call: TRBD1 (6 bases). The CDR3 contains 13 residues. V was trimmed by 5 bases and J by 3 bases, leaving 10 bases between them. Looked up from germline, CDR1 is PRHDT and CDR2 is FYEKMQ (reference sequence). The CDR3 loop is CASSTNREETQYF. The CDR3 region has the DNA TGTGCCAGCAGCACGAACAGGGAAGAGACCCAGTACTTC.

On this clonotype itself: This may be a read error, as it is one base from a much larger clone. The rearrangement joins TRBV28 to TRBJ1-5, with D possibly matching TRBD1 (6 bases). This CDR3 has 13 amino acids. Germline V gene lookup returns CDR1 MDHEN and CDR2 SYDVKM. V dropped 5 bases and J dropped 7 bases, with 12 bases sitting between them. CDR3 sequence: CASSHRVGQPQHF. CDR3 bases: TGTGCCAGCAGTCACAGGGTAGGACAGCCCCAGCATTTT. Full variable domain (missing parts from reference TRBV28 and TRBJ1-5): DVKVTQSSRYLVKRTGEKVFLECVQDMDHENMFWYRQDPGLGLRLIYFSYDVKMKEKGDIPEGYSVSREKKERFSLILESASTNQTSMYLCASSHRVGQPQHFGDGTRLSIL.

The chain links TRBV10-3 to TRBJ2-1; TRBD2 aligns across 9 bases. With V trimmed by 0 bases and J by 3 bases, 6 bases remained unmatched. Per the germline V gene, CDR1 is ENHRY and CDR2 is SYGVKD. CDR3 size: 17 residues. Here the CDR3 reads CAISESMTSGSYNEQFF. The CDR3 bases are TGTGCCATCAGTGAGTCAATGACTAGCGGAAGCTACAATGAGCAGTTCTTC.

This clonotype was seen only a few times. The chain couples TRBV6-1 to TRBJ2-6; TRBD1 or TRBD2 may be the D gene (6 bases each). Germline V gene lookup returns CDR1 MNHNS and CDR2 SASEGT. CDR3 size: 17 residues. Trimming shortened V by 11 bases and J by 0 bases, and 20 bases separated the two germline ends. The CDR3 spells CAGLRGRLFSGANVLTF. For the CDR3, the DNA is TGTGCCGGCCTCCGGGGGCGGCTCTTCTCTGGGGCCAACGTCCTGACTTTC.

This clonotype was seen at least ten times. This chain links TRBV15 with TRBJ1-1; D gene uncertain. Germline V CDR1 and CDR2: LNHNV, YYDKDF (reference sequence). CDR3 size: 12 residues. Trimming shortened V by 1 base and J by 2 bases, and 2 bases separated the two germline ends. CDR3 residues: CATSRVNTEAFF. DNA of the CDR3: TGTGCCACCAGCAGAGTAAACACTGAAGCTTTCTTT. The full variable domain, with the rest looked up from reference TRBV15 and TRBJ1-1, is DAMVIQNPRYQVTQFGKPVTLSCSQTLNHNVMYWYQQKSSQAPKLLFHYYDKDFNNEADTPDNFQSRRPNTSFCFLDIRSPGLGDTAMYLCATSRVNTEAFFGQGTRLTVV.

This clonotype was recorded a few times. V usage is TRBV19 and J usage is TRBJ2-7, with TRBD1 matching over 9 bases. The V gene end was trimmed by 6 bases and the J gene end by 4 bases; junction bases not matched to a gene: 4. CDR1 and CDR2 (germline): LNHDA, SQIVND (reference sequence). There are 13 residues in the CDR3. The CDR3 bases are TGTGCCAGTAGACGGACAGGGGTGTACGAGCAGTACTTC. This codes for CASRRTGVYEQYF.

The sample holds many counts of this clonotype. The chain joins TRBV6-1 to TRBJ2-5; 8 bases line up with TRBD2. CDR3 size: 14 residues. Germline CDR1 MNHNS, CDR2 SASEGT. The ends lost 7 bases at V and 5 bases at J; junction bases unmatched: 9. The CDR3 DNA reads as TGTGCCAGCACCCCGGGACTAGTTAGGGAGACCCAGTACTTC. As protein: CASTPGLVRETQYF.

This clonotype was counted ten times or more. The CDR3 sequence is CASSLGAGTGVSLAKNIQYF. Written as DNA, the CDR3 is TGTGCCAGCAGTTTAGGTGCCGGGACAGGGGTTTCCCTAGCCAAAAACATTCAGTACTTC. The V call is TRBV28, the J call TRBJ2-4; 10 nucleotides agree with TRBD1. V lost 2 bases, J lost 0 bases, and 13 bases stayed unmatched. The CDR3 has 20 amino acids. Germline-derived CDR1 and CDR2 are MDHEN and SYDVKM.

This clonotype was found a few times. The rearrangement uses TRBV19 and TRBJ2-2; 7 bases are shared with TRBD2. Per germline, CDR1 LNHDA and CDR2 SQIVND (reference sequence). The CDR3 is 17 amino acids. V lost 3 bases and J lost 0; bases outside the gene matches: 7. The CDR3 here is CASSIGGVGANTGELFF. CDR3 sequence (DNA): TGTGCCAGTAGTATTGGGGGGGTTGGGGCGAACACCGGGGAGCTGTTTTTT.

This clonotype was recorded at least ten times. The chain joins TRBV7-9 to TRBJ1-1; 7 bases are shared with TRBD1. Trimming removed 3 bases from V and 1 base from J; junction bases left unmatched: 5. The CDR3 consists of 15 residues. In germline, CDR1 is SEHNR, CDR2 FQNEAQ (reference sequence). The CDR3 DNA is TGTGCCAGCAGCTTTCGGGACAGCAAGAACACTGAAGCTTTCTTT. This translates into CASSFRDSKNTEAFF. The full variable domain, with the rest looked up from reference TRBV7-9 and TRBJ1-1, is DTGVSQNPRHKITKRGQNVTFRCDPISEHNRLYWYRQTLGQGPEFLTYFQNEAQLEKSRLLSDRFSAERPKGSFSTLEIQRTEQGDSAMYLCASSFRDSKNTEAFFGQGTRLTVV.

This clonotype was seen repeatedly, ten times or more. The chain combines TRBV30 with TRBJ1-2, with 8 bases identical to TRBD1. Germline V gives CDR1 GTSNPN, CDR2 SVGIG (reference sequence). The CDR3 has 14 amino acids. V shed 3 bases, J shed 1 base, and the junction held 4 bases outside the gene matches. CDR3: CAWSRTGINYGYTF. The CDR3 coding sequence is TGTGCCTGGAGCCGGACAGGGATTAACTATGGCTACACCTTC.

This clonotype showed up many times. This chain links TRBV28 with TRBJ2-6; D tentatively fits TRBD1 or TRBD2 (5 bases each). V gave up 5 bases and J gave up 4 bases, with 9 bases separating them. This CDR3 region has 14 residues. Germline CDR1 is MDHEN and CDR2 is SYDVKM. The CDR3 sequence: CASSGGSGANVLTF. In nucleotides, the CDR3 is TGTGCCAGCAGTGGGGGTTCGGGGGCCAACGTCCTGACTTTC.